This TCR beta chain was recorded in a study of control samples from healthy donors and cancer patients. The CDR3 consists of 13 residues. Germline-derived CDR1 and CDR2 are SGHTA and FQGTGA. V lost 1 base, J lost 5 bases, and 8 bases lay in between. Profiled with immunoSEQ multiplex PCR; TCRdb holds only in-frame clones, not every one. The table shows 350,000 to 450,000 clones, with 80% to 95% occurring only once. This clone was observed once. Input material: PBMCs. This clonotype was sampled from a man aged 40-49 years with head and neck cancer. This chain uses TRBV7-3 with TRBJ2-5, with no clear D. In DNA, the CDR3 is TGTGCCAGCAGCTTAATGGCAGCGGAGACCCAGTACTTC. It encodes CASSLMAAETQYF. Combining the CDR3 with reference TRBV7-3 and TRBJ2-5 gives the whole variable domain GAGVSQTPSNKVTEKGKYVELRCDPISGHTALYWYRQSLGQGPEFLIYFQGTGAADDSGLPNDRFFAVRPEGSVSTLKIQRTERGDSAVYLCASSLMAAETQYFGPGTRLLVL.